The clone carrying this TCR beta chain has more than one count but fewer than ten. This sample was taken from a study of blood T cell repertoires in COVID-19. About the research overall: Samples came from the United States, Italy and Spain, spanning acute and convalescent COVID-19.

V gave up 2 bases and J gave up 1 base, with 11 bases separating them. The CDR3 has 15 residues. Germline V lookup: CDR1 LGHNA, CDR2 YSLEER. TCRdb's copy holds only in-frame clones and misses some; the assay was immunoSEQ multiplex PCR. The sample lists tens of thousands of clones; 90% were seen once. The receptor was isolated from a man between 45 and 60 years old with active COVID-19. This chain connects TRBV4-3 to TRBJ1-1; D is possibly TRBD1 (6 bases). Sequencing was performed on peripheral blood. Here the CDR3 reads CASSQNRAKNTEAFF. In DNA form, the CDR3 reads TGCGCCAGCAGCCAAAACAGGGCAAAGAACACTGAAGCTTTCTTT.